The TCR beta chain described here comes from a study of T-cell reconstitution after alpha-beta-depleted transplantation in children. Points from the study as a whole: Some patients' high day-60 TCRbeta diversity was attributed to recipient cells surviving conditioning. Fresh T-cell production supplied most of the T-cell counts and diversity seen one year after transplant. Expanded clones from the graft, numbering several hundred, reportedly supplied alpha-beta T cells about two months after transplant.

With respect to this clonotype: Its antigen is not identified.

The CDR3 spans 17 residues. The V and J ends lost 0 bases and 0 bases, in that order; junction bases with no gene match: 8. From germline, CDR1 is DFQATT and CDR2 SNEGSKA (reference sequence). Unique molecular identifiers were used in preparing the TCRbeta library. MiXCR, applied by TCRdb to the PCR reads, yields one record per CDR3 protein. The sample contains a few hundred thousand distinct CDR3 sequences, approximately 23% of which appear only once. The V gene is TRBV20-1, the J gene TRBJ2-4; 7 nucleotides agree with TRBD2. This specimen consisted of PBMCs, mostly from graft donor cells, obtained 180 days after TCRalphabeta/CD19-depleted stem cell transplant. This receptor was taken from a male patient aged 10-17 years who had a stem cell transplant for acute lymphoblastic leukemia, so the T cells may come from the graft donor. The CDR3 DNA reads TGCAGTGCTAGAGATCGAGCGGGACCTCTAGCCAAAAACATTCAGTACTTC. Translation gives CSARDRAGPLAKNIQYF.